The 27 T cell receptor beta chains in this list originate from one sample, sequenced in a study of OX40 agonist ivuxolimab in advanced cancers. The table came from immunoSEQ multiplex PCR; TCRdb's copy has only in-frame clones and leaves some out. Here the sample spans 70,000 or so clones, about nine tenths being singletons. The sample in question was CD4+ or CD8+ T cells sorted from blood, obtained in a trial of the OX40 agonist ivuxolimab. These TCRs come from an adult with an advanced solid tumor such as melanoma, head and neck, liver or kidney cancer.

The rearrangement joins TRBV6-1 to TRBJ2-2; 7 bases map to TRBD1. Germline CDR1 and CDR2: MNHNS and SASEGT. The V gene end was trimmed by 5 bases and the J gene end by 6 bases; junction bases not matched to a gene: 3. The CDR3 is made up of 13 amino acids. The CDR3 loop is CASSRQGAGELFF. CDR3 DNA: TGTGCCAGCAGTCGTCAGGGGGCCGGGGAGCTGTTTTTT.

The CDR3 nucleotides are TGTGCCAGCAGCTTGGGACTAGCGGGGAGCTCCTACGAGCAGTACTTC. Translating it yields CASSLGLAGSSYEQYF. The chain couples TRBV11-2 to TRBJ2-7; the match to TRBD2 covers 13 bases. Germline CDR1 is SGHAT and CDR2 is FQNNGV. The junction had 2 bases not matched to a gene; V was cut back by 3 bases and J by 0 bases. The CDR3 loop spans 16 amino acids.

The V gene is TRBV5-1, the J gene TRBJ2-7; 12 positions agree with TRBD1. Germline CDR1 and CDR2: SGHRS and YFSETQ. Trimming removed 4 bases from V and 4 bases from J; junction bases left unmatched: 6. CDR3 size: 15 residues. Here the CDR3 reads CASSTGTGGVYEQYF. The CDR3 DNA follows: TGCGCCAGCAGCACGGGGACAGGGGGCGTATACGAGCAGTACTTC. Full variable domain (remainder filled in from reference TRBV5-1 and TRBJ2-7): KAGVTQTPRYLIKTRGQQVTLSCSPISGHRSVSWYQQTPGQGLQFLFEYFSETQRNKGNFPGRFSGRQFSNSRSEMNVSTLELGDSALYLCASSTGTGGVYEQYFGPGTRLTVT.

The V gene is TRBV5-1, the J gene TRBJ1-4, with D hard to call. This CDR3 contains 19 residues. Per the germline V gene, CDR1 is SGHRS and CDR2 is YFSETQ. The V end lost 2 bases, the J end lost 0 bases, and 20 bases lay between the germline ends. The CDR3 DNA reads as TGCGCCAGCAGCTTACGACCTGCTGGGTTTGGGGCAACTAATGAAAAACTGTTTTTT. This codes for CASSLRPAGFGATNEKLFF.

The chain recombines TRBV6-1 with TRBJ1-2, with D perhaps matching TRBD1 (6 bases). This CDR3 is built from 12 residues. Looked up from germline, CDR1 is MNHNS and CDR2 is SASEGT. Between the trimmed V and J ends, which lost 7 bases and 2 bases, there was a span of 8 bases. The CDR3 DNA reads as TGTGCCAGCACGGGGGGCAACTATGGCTACACCTTC. Its protein product is CASTGGNYGYTF.

The J gene is TRBJ2-2, the V gene TRBV7-3; TRBD2 aligns across 7 bases. The CDR3 length is 16 residues. V was pared by 1 base and J by 6 bases, with 8 bases of the junction left unmatched. Germline assignment: CDR1 SGHTA and CDR2 FQGTGA. CDR3 bases: TGTGCCAGCAGCTTAAGTACTAGCGTCGTCGCCGGGGAGCTGTTTTTT. Protein product: CASSLSTSVVAGELFF.

The CDR3 spells CASSPNLGQSYGYTF. The CDR3 bases are TGTGCCAGCAGTCCCAATTTGGGACAAAGCTATGGCTACACCTTC. This chain joins TRBV5-4 and TRBJ1-2; tentative D call: TRBD1 (6 bases). The length of the CDR3 is 15 residues. Trimming removed 5 bases at V and 4 bases at J, with 18 bases between. CDR1 SGHNT and CDR2 YYREEE come from the germline V gene (reference sequence).

With respect to this clone: At one boundary the junction diverges from the germline segment, which might be a read error. The chain couples TRBV6-5 to TRBJ2-4; 8 bases map to TRBD1. Germline CDR1 MNHEY, CDR2 SVGAGI. The CDR3 contains 15 residues. The CDR3 here is CASSLTGGAENIQYF. CDR3 nucleotide sequence: TGTGCCAGCAGTTTAACAGGGGGAGCCGAAAACATTCAGTACTTC.

The chain combines TRBV6-5 with TRBJ2-7; 9 nucleotides agree with TRBD1. The CDR3 runs to 14 residues. The J segment lost 6 bases and the V segment lost 4 bases, leaving 7 bases of the junction unmatched. Germline-derived CDR1 and CDR2 are MNHEY and SVGAGI. The CDR3, as DNA: TGTGCCAGCAGTTGGCGGGACAGGGAGGGCGAGCAGTACTTC. Its translation: CASSWRDREGEQYF.

The chain uses TRBV7-9 and TRBJ2-3; 8 nucleotides line up with TRBD1. This CDR3 contains 16 residues. The junction had 7 bases not matched to a gene; V was cut back by 5 bases and J by 0 bases. The germline gives CDR1 SEHNR, CDR2 FQNEAQ (reference sequence). Written as DNA, the CDR3 is TGTGCCAGCAGCCTAGGACAGGGTACAAGCACAGATACGCAGTATTTT. As protein: CASSLGQGTSTDTQYF.

CDR3 coding DNA: TGCGCCAGCAGCCCGGGGACAGCCCATGGCTACACCTTC. It encodes CASSPGTAHGYTF. The chain has TRBV5-1 and TRBJ1-2; the match to TRBD1 covers 7 bases. With 4 bases clipped from V and 6 bases from J, the junction kept 6 bases outside the gene matches. The CDR3 consists of 13 residues. From germline, CDR1 is SGHRS and CDR2 YFSETQ.

The gene calls are TRBV2 and TRBJ2-3; 7 positions agree with TRBD1. Trimming cost V 7 bases and J 2 bases; bases outside gene matches: 9. This CDR3 spans 15 amino acids. Germline assignment: CDR1 SNHLY and CDR2 FYNNEI. The DNA for the CDR3 is TGTGCCAGCACTATACCGGGACAGTTCACAGATACGCAGTATTTT. As protein: CASTIPGQFTDTQYF.

This sequence joins TRBV6-5 and TRBJ1-5; D remains unclear. The V gene lost 6 bases and the J gene lost 2 bases, with 14 bases spanning the gap. The CDR3 loop spans 15 amino acids. Germline V lookup: CDR1 MNHEY, CDR2 SVGAGI. The CDR3 loop is CASSPQTVGNQPQHF. CDR3 nucleotides: TGTGCCAGCAGCCCACAAACTGTGGGCAATCAGCCCCAGCATTTT.

The J gene is TRBJ2-7, the V gene TRBV20-1; D is unclear. This CDR3 has 11 amino acids. With 4 bases removed from V and 3 bases from J, the gap between germline ends came to 7 bases. Per the germline V gene, CDR1 is DFQATT and CDR2 is SNEGSKA (reference sequence). The CDR3 loop is CSAKNSYEQYF. The CDR3 DNA sequence: TGCAGTGCTAAAAACAGCTACGAGCAGTACTTC.

The chain employs TRBV7-2 and TRBJ2-1; the match to TRBD2 covers 8 bases. The CDR3 runs to 15 residues. The germline V gene encodes CDR1 SGHTA and CDR2 FQGNSA. V lost 0 bases to trimming and J lost 7 bases; unmatched junction nucleotides: 5. The DNA of the CDR3 is TGTGCCAGCAGCTTAGCCTCGGGAGGGGGGAATGAGCAGTTCTTC. It encodes CASSLASGGGNEQFF.

This clone was counted at least ten times. The CDR3 DNA reads TGCGCCAGCAGCAGGGGGGACAGCGGCTATGGCTACACCTTC. It is translated as CASSRGDSGYGYTF. The chain recombines TRBV5-1 with TRBJ1-2, with 7 bases lining up with TRBD1. V gave up 4 bases and J gave up 4 bases; unmatched junction bases: 7. This CDR3 region has 14 residues. The germline CDR1 and CDR2 sequences are SGHRS and YFSETQ.

The CDR3 reads CASSQEVSQATNEKLFF. In nucleotides, the CDR3 is TGCGCCAGCAGCCAAGAGGTCTCACAGGCAACTAATGAAAAACTGTTTTTT. The rearrangement links TRBV4-1 to TRBJ1-4; D is perhaps TRBD1 (5 bases). This CDR3 has 17 amino acids. Germline assignment: CDR1 MGHRA and CDR2 YSYEKL. Deletions cut 0 bases from V and 0 bases from J, with 11 bases between.

J is TRBJ2-7 and V is TRBV9, with D perhaps TRBD2 (5 bases). Germline V gene sequence: CDR1 SGDLS, CDR2 YYNGEE. This CDR3 has 14 amino acids. Trimming removed 0 bases from V and 2 bases from J, with 9 bases in between. The DNA for the CDR3 is TGTGCCAGCAGCGTAGATGAGGGTCCCTACGAGCAGTACTTC. Translated, it gives CASSVDEGPYEQYF.

This sequence joins TRBV27 and TRBJ1-1; D gene ambiguous. The CDR3 sequence is 14 residues long. V was cut by 5 bases and J by 5 bases, with 15 bases left in between. Germline lookup yields CDR1 MNHEY and CDR2 SMNVEV (reference sequence). The CDR3 DNA reads as TGTGCCAGCAGTCCCTGGGGATTTCGAACTGAAGCTTTCTTT. Translation gives CASSPWGFRTEAFF.

The chain couples TRBV7-3 to TRBJ1-1; no firm D call. Trimming took 5 bases from V and 4 from J, leaving 14 bases between them. Germline V gives CDR1 SGHTA, CDR2 FQGTGA. The CDR3 runs 14 residues. The CDR3 spells CASSPGQKGTEAFF. In DNA, the CDR3 is TGTGCCAGCAGCCCCGGGCAAAAGGGCACTGAAGCTTTCTTT.

The chain couples TRBV7-9 to TRBJ1-5; 7 bases are a match to TRBD1. The germline gives CDR1 SEHNR, CDR2 FQNEAQ (reference sequence). The CDR3 sequence is 14 residues long. V lost 5 bases to trimming and J lost 3 bases; unmatched junction nucleotides: 4. In nucleotides, the CDR3 is TGTGCCAGCAGCCCCGGACAGGCCAATCAGCCCCAGCATTTT. Residues: CASSPGQANQPQHF.

There are a few counts of this clone. The junction does not match germline at one end; this may be a read error. This CDR3 is CASSEDPDRPLKSF. DNA for the CDR3: TGTGCCAGCAGCGAGGATCCGGACAGGCCGCTAAAGAGCTTC. V usage is TRBV9 and J usage is TRBJ1-2; 7 bases match TRBD1. Per the germline V gene, CDR1 is SGDLS and CDR2 is YYNGEE. The CDR3 loop spans 14 amino acids.

The V call is TRBV2, the J call TRBJ2-3; D possibly corresponds to TRBD2 (5 bases). Trimming took off 1 base at V and 6 bases at J, with 5 bases between the two ends. The CDR3 runs to 12 residues. Germline V gene lookup returns CDR1 SNHLY and CDR2 FYNNEI. CDR3 DNA: TGTGCCAGCAGTGAAGGCGGGGATACGCAGTATTTT. Its translation: CASSEGGDTQYF.

The CDR3 is CASSLDREPPYEKLFF. The DNA of the CDR3 is TGTGCCAGCAGCTTGGACAGGGAACCCCCTTATGAAAAACTGTTTTTT. This sequence joins TRBV11-2 and TRBJ1-4; the match to TRBD1 covers 8 bases. The V and J ends lost 3 bases and 6 bases, in that order; junction bases with no gene match: 9. This CDR3 comprises 16 residues. CDR1 SGHAT and CDR2 FQNNGV come from the germline V gene.

The chain is built from TRBV27 and TRBJ2-6, with D maybe TRBD1 (5 bases). Germline values: CDR1 MNHEY, CDR2 SMNVEV (reference sequence). Trimming stripped 2 bases from V and 0 bases from J, with 11 bases between. The CDR3 is 17 residues long. CDR3 nucleotide sequence: TGTGCCAGCAGTTTAAGGGGTACAGTCTCTGGGGCCAACGTCCTGACTTTC. This gives the protein CASSLRGTVSGANVLTF.

The rearrangement links TRBV5-1 to TRBJ1-1, with D hard to call. V was shortened by 4 bases and J by 1 base, with 14 bases between the two germline ends. CDR1 and CDR2 from the germline V gene are SGHRS and YFSETQ. This CDR3 spans 15 amino acids. The DNA for the CDR3 is TGCGCCAGCAGCGGCGCCGGACGGACGAACACTGAAGCTTTCTTT. Translation: CASSGAGRTNTEAFF.

The rearrangement joins TRBV9 to TRBJ2-3; D could derive from TRBD1 or TRBD2 (5 bases each). Germline loops: CDR1 SGDLS, CDR2 YYNGEE. The CDR3 covers 13 residues. Trimming stripped 4 bases from V and 2 bases from J, with 8 bases between. This CDR3 is CASSSGPTDTQYF. DNA for the CDR3: TGTGCCAGCAGCTCGGGACCCACAGATACGCAGTATTTT.